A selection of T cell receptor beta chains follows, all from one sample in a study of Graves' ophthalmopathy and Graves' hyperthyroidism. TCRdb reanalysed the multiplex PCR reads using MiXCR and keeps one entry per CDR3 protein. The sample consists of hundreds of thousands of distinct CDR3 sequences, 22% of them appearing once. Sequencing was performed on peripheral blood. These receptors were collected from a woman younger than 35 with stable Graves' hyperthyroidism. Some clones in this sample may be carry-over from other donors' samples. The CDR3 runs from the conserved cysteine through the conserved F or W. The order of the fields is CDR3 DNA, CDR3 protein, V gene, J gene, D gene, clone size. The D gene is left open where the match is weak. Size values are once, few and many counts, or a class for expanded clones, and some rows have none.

cdr3_nt: TGTGCCAGCAGTCCGCAGACTAGCGGGGGGGCCCACGAGCAGTACTTC; cdr3_aa: CASSPQTSGGAHEQYF; v_call: TRBV6-2/TRBV6-3; j_call: TRBJ2-7; d_call: TRBD2; clone_size: many
cdr3_nt: TGTGCCAGTAGTCGGCGGGACAGGGGCCGGGGTTATGGCTACACCTTC; cdr3_aa: CASSRRDRGRGYGYTF; v_call: TRBV19; j_call: TRBJ1-2; d_call: TRBD1; clone_size: .
cdr3_nt: TGTGCCAGCCCCGGCAGGGTGGACGGCTACACCTTC; cdr3_aa: CASPGRVDGYTF; v_call: TRBV27; j_call: TRBJ1-2; d_call: .; clone_size: many
cdr3_nt: TGTGCCAGCAGTTTCCCCCCACGTCAGGGGAGACCAGTCAGAGCCAACGTCCTGACTTTC; cdr3_aa: CASSFPPRQGRPVRANVLTF; v_call: TRBV28; j_call: TRBJ2-6; d_call: .; clone_size: many
cdr3_nt: TGTGCCAGCAGTTACTACCCAGGGAGGGGTACTGAAGCTTTCTTT; cdr3_aa: CASSYYPGRGTEAFF; v_call: TRBV6-5; j_call: TRBJ1-1; d_call: .; clone_size: .
cdr3_nt: TGTGCCAGCAGCGTAGGGGACAGGGTGTATGGCTACACCTTC; cdr3_aa: CASSVGDRVYGYTF; v_call: TRBV9; j_call: TRBJ1-2; d_call: TRBD1; clone_size: few
cdr3_nt: TGTGCCAGCAGTTCCCGACAGGGGGCTAACGAGCAGTACTTC; cdr3_aa: CASSSRQGANEQYF; v_call: TRBV12-3/TRBV12-4; j_call: TRBJ2-7; d_call: TRBD1; clone_size: .
cdr3_nt: TGTGCCAGCAGCCCCGAGGGGGCGTTTGGCTACACCTTC; cdr3_aa: CASSPEGAFGYTF; v_call: TRBV7-9; j_call: TRBJ1-2; d_call: TRBD1; clone_size: many
cdr3_nt: TGTGCCAGCAACGTTACCCCGGGCCGGCAGCCCCAGCATTTT; cdr3_aa: CASNVTPGRQPQHF; v_call: TRBV28; j_call: TRBJ1-5; d_call: .; clone_size: .
cdr3_nt: TGTGCCAGCAGCCAAGATGCTCTGACGGCGGGGGCTTCACCCCTCCACTTT; cdr3_aa: CASSQDALTAGASPLHF; v_call: TRBV3-1; j_call: TRBJ1-6; d_call: .; clone_size: many